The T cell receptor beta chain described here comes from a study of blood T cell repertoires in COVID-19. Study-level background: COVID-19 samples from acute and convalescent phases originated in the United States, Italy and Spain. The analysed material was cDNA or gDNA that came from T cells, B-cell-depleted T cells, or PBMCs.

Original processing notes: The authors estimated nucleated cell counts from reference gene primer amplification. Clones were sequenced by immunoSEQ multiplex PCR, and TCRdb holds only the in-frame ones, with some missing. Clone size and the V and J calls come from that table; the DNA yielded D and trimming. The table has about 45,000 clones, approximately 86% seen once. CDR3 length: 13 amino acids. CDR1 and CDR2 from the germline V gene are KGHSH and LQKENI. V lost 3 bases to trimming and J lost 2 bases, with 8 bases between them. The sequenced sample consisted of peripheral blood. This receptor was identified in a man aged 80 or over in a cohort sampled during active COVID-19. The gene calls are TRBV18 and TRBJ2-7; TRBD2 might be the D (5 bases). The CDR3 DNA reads TGTGCCAGCTCACCTAGAGGGCCCTACGAGCAGTACTTC. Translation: CASSPRGPYEQYF.